The 9 T cell receptor beta chains in this list originate from one sample, sequenced in a study of T-cell memory formation after mild COVID-19. TCRdb reprocessed the 5' RACE reads via MiXCR and lists one record per CDR3 protein. This sample has 450,000 to 700,000 distinct CDR3 sequences, with roughly 18% found just once. What was sequenced was PBMCs or a T cell subset sorted from them (not recorded which). These receptors came from an adult woman who had mild COVID-19 (a few samples of this study predate the infection). Cell type and time point are not known.

The chain has TRBV12-3 or TRBV12-4 and TRBJ1-1; 7 nucleotides agree with TRBD1. V gave up 5 bases and J gave up 1 base; unmatched junction bases: 4. This CDR3 spans 14 amino acids. CDR3 loop: CASSAQGGNTEAFF. The DNA for the CDR3 is TGTGCCAGCAGTGCCCAGGGGGGGAACACTGAAGCTTTCTTT.

This clonotype was counted between two and nine times. The gene calls are TRBV5-1 and TRBJ2-7, with D tentatively TRBD1 or TRBD2 (5 bases each). CDR1 SGHRS and CDR2 YFSETQ come from the germline V gene. The V end was cut by 2 bases, the J end by 2 bases, with 8 bases between. The CDR3 length is 13 residues. As DNA, the CDR3 is TGCGCCAGCAGCTTCAGGGAGACCTACGAGCAGTACTTC. Its translation is CASSFRETYEQYF.

The gene calls are TRBV12-3 or TRBV12-4 and TRBJ2-7; TRBD1 agrees at 9 bases. The CDR3 sequence is 15 residues long. J was trimmed by 4 bases and V by 6 bases; bases with no gene match: 10. The CDR3 DNA reads TGTGCCAGCAGGCCCGGACAGGGGAGCAGGTACGAGCAGTACTTC. Its protein product is CASRPGQGSRYEQYF.

There are a few counts of this clonotype. This chain uses TRBV5-6 with TRBJ1-4; D gene ambiguous. Trimming removed 0 bases from V and 13 bases from J, with 10 bases in between. Germline V gives CDR1 SGHDT, CDR2 YYEEEE. This CDR3 is 12 amino acids long. The CDR3 loop is CASSLDGRGLFF. The CDR3 coding sequence is TGTGCCAGCAGCTTGGACGGGCGTGGACTGTTTTTT. Looking up the rest from reference TRBV5-6 and TRBJ1-4 gives the full variable domain: DAGVTQSPTHLIKTRGQQVTLRCSPKSGHDTVSWYQQALGQGPQFIFQYYEEEERQRGNFPDRFSGHQFPNYSSELNVNALLLGDSALYLCASSLDGRGLFFGSGTQLSVL.

This chain connects TRBV10-3 to TRBJ2-7; 7 bases fit TRBD1. The germline CDR1 and CDR2 sequences are ENHRY and SYGVKD. The length of the CDR3 is 13 residues. The trim removed 6 bases at V and 3 bases at J, leaving 5 bases unmatched. The CDR3 bases are TGTGCCATCAGGGACAGGTTAAGCTACGAGCAGTACTTC. The encoded protein is CAIRDRLSYEQYF.

The chain links TRBV20-1 to TRBJ1-2, with TRBD1 matching over 9 bases. Germline V gives CDR1 DFQATT, CDR2 SNEGSKA (reference sequence). This CDR3 spans 14 amino acids. V trimming: 6 bases; J trimming: 4 bases; junction bases outside the gene matches: 9. The CDR3 region is CSAQDRGPGYGYTF. CDR3 in DNA: TGCAGTGCACAGGACAGGGGACCCGGCTATGGCTACACCTTC.

The table lists this clonotype with a few counts. The chain carries TRBV7-9 and TRBJ2-7, with 7 bases identical to TRBD2. The CDR3 is 16 amino acids. Germline CDR1 and CDR2: SEHNR and FQNEAQ (reference sequence). V shed 0 bases and J 0 bases; nucleotides not matched to a gene: 5. The CDR3 bases are TGTGCCAGCAGCTTAGCCCGCGGGAGAGCCTCCTACGAGCAGTACTTC. Residues: CASSLARGRASYEQYF.

The chain recombines TRBV12-3 or TRBV12-4 with TRBJ2-3, with no clear D. The CDR3 is 11 amino acids. Trimming cost V 1 base and J 7 bases, with 3 bases left between them. The CDR3 loop is CASSLVNTQYF. The CDR3 DNA sequence: TGTGCCAGCAGTTTAGTAAATACGCAGTATTTT.

This clonotype occurred many times. The chain is built from TRBV4-2 and TRBJ2-7; D unclear. This CDR3 is built from 12 residues. Trimming stripped 0 bases from V and 2 bases from J, with 2 bases between. Germline V gene sequence: CDR1 LGHNA, CDR2 YNFKEQ. CDR3 nucleotide sequence: TGTGCCAGCAGCCAAGATCCCTACGAGCAGTACTTC. Residues: CASSQDPYEQYF.